This T cell receptor (beta chain) was documented in a study of blood T cell repertoires in COVID-19. CDR3 size: 14 residues. The V and J ends lost 8 bases and 5 bases, in that order; junction bases with no gene match: 11. Germline V gene data show CDR1 as LNHDA and CDR2 as SQIVND (reference sequence). Some clones are missing from TCRdb's copy, which holds only in-frame ones; the method was immunoSEQ multiplex PCR. The data hold 90,000 to 150,000 clones, with roughly 83% observed a single time. The sequencing input was peripheral blood. This receptor was identified in a woman older than 75 with acute or convalescent COVID-19. The chain couples TRBV19 to TRBJ1-2; 7 bases agree with TRBD1. Written as DNA, the CDR3 is TGTGCCAGTGGCCGGGGGACAGCAATTTATGGCTACACCTTC. Its protein is CASGRGTAIYGYTF.